This T cell receptor beta chain originates from a study of OX40 agonist ivuxolimab in advanced cancers. Per germline, CDR1 MNHEY and CDR2 SVGAGI. The germline V and J ends were trimmed by 5 bases and 8 bases, with 13 bases remaining between them. This CDR3 has 13 residues. Some clones are missing from TCRdb's copy, which holds only in-frame ones; the method was immunoSEQ multiplex PCR. The profile shows around 62,000 clones, roughly 87% of them singletons. Material: CD4+ or CD8+ T cells sorted from blood, obtained in a trial of the OX40 agonist ivuxolimab. This receptor was taken from an adult with an advanced solid tumor such as melanoma, head and neck, liver or kidney cancer. This chain joins TRBV6-5 and TRBJ2-1, with a weak D call TRBD1 (5 bases). The CDR3 DNA sequence: TGTGCCAGCAGTGGCAGGGTCGGGCATGAGCAGTTCTTC. Translating it yields CASSGRVGHEQFF.